These T cell receptor beta chains were read from a single sample in a study of shared clonotypes between healthy human individuals. The method was immunoSEQ multiplex PCR; TCRdb's version includes in-frame clones alone and lacks a portion of them. Of around 2.1 million clones in the sample, around 95% were seen once. The sample consisted of naive CD4+ T cells sorted from blood. These receptor sequences come from a man aged 18 to 30 in good health. CDR3s leave out the opening cysteine and the closing phenylalanine or tryptophan.

j_call	cdr3_length	v_call	cdr3_aa
TRBJ1-5	14	TRBV7-2	ASSVGTDSPQQPQH
TRBJ2-6	13	TRBV30	AWGPGTAGANVLT
TRBJ2-1	13	TRBV21-1	ASSKVVLGHNEQF
TRBJ2-1	15	TRBV12-2	ASRLLPPDGTYNEQF
TRBJ1-5	9	TRBV7-7	ASSFIQPQH
TRBJ1-5	15	TRBV28	ASSLRSGGTKSQPQH
TRBJ2-2	13	TRBV11-2	ASSFGQVSTGELF
TRBJ1-1	11	TRBV6-1	ASSQEEGTEAF
TRBJ1-1	12	TRBV10-2	ASRYRAESTEAF
TRBJ1-5	13	TRBV4-1	ASSLERGGNQPQH
TRBJ1-5	12	TRBV2	ASSATGNNQPQH
TRBJ2-7	14	TRBV30	AWSVPFTSGSYEQY
TRBJ1-1	12	TRBV12-5	ASGPDMVNTEAF
TRBJ1-2	13	TRBV5-4	ASSPGTGSNYGYT
TRBJ2-5	11	TRBV7-3	ASSSGAQETQY
TRBJ2-5	13	TRBV25-1	ASSAGLAGGETQY
TRBJ2-7	11	TRBV5-1	ASRETGVEEQY
TRBJ1-3	16	TRBV28	ASSTPPRGQRSGNTIY
TRBJ1-1	11	TRBV5-4	ASSLPENTEAF
TRBJ2-3	13	TRBV27	ASSYERGRRDTQY
TRBJ2-3	13	TRBV28	ASNTQGIGRDTQY
TRBJ2-5	13	TRBV5-1	ASSLASSGGETQY
TRBJ1-6	13	TRBV19	ASKKEFAYNSPLH
TRBJ2-5	12	TRBV5-1	ASSSQGPSETQY
TRBJ2-5	12	TRBV11-3	ASSHGTSGETQY
TRBJ1-6	13	TRBV25-1	ASSMGGVDHSPLH
TRBJ2-1	16	TRBV5-1	ASSLTGEAGVRHNEQF
TRBJ1-1	10	TRBV30	AWSQENTEAF
TRBJ2-1	12	TRBV9	ASSPGGAWYEQF
TRBJ1-4	14	TRBV5-1	ASSLWGGAGNEKLF
TRBJ1-4	12	TRBV19	ASSIQDRVEKLF
TRBJ2-7	11	TRBV5-1	ASSLGLAFEQY
TRBJ2-2	11	TRBV5-1	ASSGPNTGELF
TRBJ2-1	13	TRBV10-3	AISEAGGSYNEQF
TRBJ1-2	10	TRBV30	AWSGGEKGYT
TRBJ1-4	11	TRBV18	ASSQGQREKLF
TRBJ2-3	11	TRBV10-1	ASNNREADTQY
TRBJ1-3	12	TRBV6-6	ASSRDRERNTIY
TRBJ2-1	11	TRBV6-5	ASRGGVYNEQF
TRBJ2-3	13	TRBV25-1	ASSESGGWTDTQY